Below, 13 T cell receptor beta chains from the same sample are listed, as sequenced in a study of blood T cell repertoires in COVID-19. Assay: immunoSEQ multiplex PCR; the TCRdb copy retains only in-frame clones and omits some. The repertoire holds over 300,000 clones, roughly 85% seen once, with around 7.8% in the top ten. Sequenced: peripheral blood. Receptor source: a human donor in a cohort sampled during active COVID-19.

The chain recombines TRBV5-5 with TRBJ1-5; perhaps TRBD1 as D (5 bases). Trimming removed 1 base from V and 3 bases from J, with 11 bases in between. Germline values: CDR1 SGHKS, CDR2 YYEKEE (reference sequence). This CDR3 is built from 15 residues. CDR3 region: CASSLRQGYNQPQHF. The CDR3 bases are TGTGCCAGCAGCTTGAGGCAGGGCTACAATCAGCCCCAGCATTTT.

This rearrangement joins TRBV14 to TRBJ1-2; D not certain. Germline CDR1 reads SGHDN; CDR2 reads FVKESK. V lost 2 bases and J lost 6, with 13 bases in between. This CDR3 comprises 14 residues. CDR3: CASSQWRESDGYTF. The CDR3 nucleotides are TGTGCCAGCAGCCAATGGAGGGAATCGGATGGCTACACCTTC.

V usage is TRBV30 and J usage is TRBJ2-6, with 8 nucleotides matching TRBD1. V lost 2 bases and J lost 2; bases outside the gene matches: 2. CDR3 length equals 15 residues. The germline V gene has CDR1 GTSNPN and CDR2 SVGIG (reference sequence). This CDR3 is CAWSLDRAGANVLTF. The CDR3 DNA reads as TGTGCCTGGAGTCTGGACAGGGCTGGGGCCAACGTCCTGACTTTC.

This CDR3 reads CASRPTTGSSYEQYF. DNA for the CDR3: TGTGCCAGCAGACCTACGACAGGGAGCTCCTACGAGCAGTACTTC. This chain uses TRBV6-5 with TRBJ2-7; 7 bases agree with TRBD1. The germline V gene encodes CDR1 MNHEY and CDR2 SVGAGI. V trimming: 6 bases; J trimming: 0 bases; junction bases outside the gene matches: 8. The CDR3 has 15 residues.

This chain uses TRBV2 with TRBJ1-5; no clear D gene. The CDR3 totals 13 residues. The V gene's germline CDR1 is SNHLY and CDR2 FYNNEI. V lost 6 bases to trimming and J lost 3 bases, with 9 bases between them. CDR3 nucleotide sequence: TGTGCCAGCAGCGGAGGATTCAATCAGCCCCAGCATTTT. Protein: CASSGGFNQPQHF.

The rearrangement joins TRBV27 to TRBJ2-7; 9 bases agree with TRBD1. Trimming at V came to 5 bases and at J to 6 bases, leaving 5 bases not matched to a gene. In germline, CDR1 is MNHEY, CDR2 SMNVEV (reference sequence). CDR3 length: 13 amino acids. For the CDR3, the DNA is TGTGCCAGCAGTGGTTACAGGGGGCGCGAGCAGTACTTC. Amino acid sequence: CASSGYRGREQYF.

The chain joins TRBV14 to TRBJ1-4; 8 nucleotides match TRBD1. CDR3 length: 16 residues. V shed 0 bases and J 8 bases; nucleotides not matched to a gene: 8. Germline lookup yields CDR1 SGHDN and CDR2 FVKESK. CDR3: CASSQDRGQGREKLFF. Written as DNA, the CDR3 is TGTGCCAGCAGCCAAGATCGCGGACAGGGACGAGAAAAACTGTTTTTT.

V and J are TRBV10-3 and TRBJ2-3; D uncertain. CDR3 size: 16 residues. Germline V gene data show CDR1 as ENHRY and CDR2 as SYGVKD. V was pared by 0 bases and J by 4 bases, with 14 bases between. Here the CDR3 reads CAISESPPQSPDTQYF. In DNA, the CDR3 is TGTGCCATCAGTGAGTCCCCCCCCCAGTCTCCAGATACGCAGTATTTT.

The rearrangement joins TRBV2 to TRBJ2-3; D not certain. Germline V gene lookup returns CDR1 SNHLY and CDR2 FYNNEI. This CDR3 is built from 12 residues. Trimming took off 5 bases at V and 2 bases at J, with 5 bases between the two ends. CDR3 sequence reads: CASSRATDTQYF. The CDR3 nucleotides read TGTGCCAGCAGTCGAGCCACAGATACGCAGTATTTT.

The V and J genes are TRBV7-9 and TRBJ2-1; TRBD2 aligns across 13 bases. J was trimmed by 3 bases and V by 4 bases; bases with no gene match: 6. Germline CDR1 is SEHNR and CDR2 is FQNEAQ (reference sequence). The CDR3 runs 17 residues. CDR3 sequence: CASSSRGLAGIYNEQFF. The CDR3 nucleotides are TGTGCCAGCAGCTCCCGGGGACTAGCGGGGATCTACAATGAGCAGTTCTTC.

The chain employs TRBV5-6 and TRBJ1-1, with TRBD1 identical over 8 bases. CDR3 length: 12 residues. Germline lookup yields CDR1 SGHDT and CDR2 YYEEEE. After removal of 7 bases from V and 1 base from J, the junction contained 0 bases not matched to a gene. CDR3 region: CASDRGNTEAFF. DNA of the CDR3: TGTGCCAGCGACAGGGGGAACACTGAAGCTTTCTTT.

The chain carries TRBV30 and TRBJ1-1; the D gene is possibly TRBD1 (5 bases). Trimming left V 1 base short and J 7 bases short, with 16 bases between. CDR3 length equals 14 residues. Germline lookup yields CDR1 GTSNPN and CDR2 SVGIG (reference sequence). The CDR3 spells CAWSAPDIPLEAFF. CDR3 DNA: TGTGCCTGGAGTGCCCCGGACATACCCCTTGAAGCTTTCTTT.

This chain connects TRBV6-5 to TRBJ2-7, with TRBD1 identical over 9 bases. There are 15 residues in the CDR3. Germline lookup yields CDR1 MNHEY and CDR2 SVGAGI. J lost 2 bases, V lost 5 bases, and 7 bases had no gene match. The CDR3 reads CASSPGQGRTYEQYF. The CDR3 nucleotides read TGTGCCAGCAGTCCGGGACAGGGACGGACCTACGAGCAGTACTTC.